This TCR beta chain was sequenced during a study of OX40 agonist ivuxolimab in advanced cancers. With respect to the entire study: The costimulatory receptor OX40 (CD134) was targeted by ivuxolimab, a fully human IgG2 agonistic monoclonal antibody. Intravenous ivuxolimab was administered to patients every 2 weeks at six dose levels: 0.01, 0.1, 0.3, 1.5, 3 and 10 mg/kg. Of the approximately 53 patients in dose escalation, about 20 had hepatocellular carcinoma, some 15 had melanoma, 9 had renal cell carcinoma and 9 had head and neck cancer. The dose-escalation cohort was 82.7% male with a mean age of roughly 60 years, ranging from roughly 20 to 80. Prior anti-PD-1, anti-PD-L1 or anti-CTLA-4 therapy was permitted, and checkpoint inhibitors had been received by less than 45% of dose-escalation patients. Three dose-escalation patients achieved partial responses, one with hepatocellular carcinoma and two with cutaneous melanoma. The purpose of peripheral TCRbeta sequencing was to test whether ivuxolimab changed TCR sequence diversity and led to clonal T-cell expansion. The monotherapy dose-escalation portion (N of about 47 patients) of the phase I ivuxolimab trial is reported in the paper. Here is what the overall study found, with its caveats: Low levels of normalized T-cell clonal expansion were also shown by some nonresponding patients. In the 0.1-3.0 mg/kg groups, partial responders were among the patients with the lowest normalized peripheral clonal expansion, particularly in CD8+ T cells. After ivuxolimab, more expanded clones were found on average in CD8+ T cells than in CD4+ T cells. At doses of 0.1 to 3.0 mg/kg, clonal expansion of both CD4+ and CD8+ T cells in blood was seen between baseline and week 6. Which antigens the clonally expanded peripheral T cells were specific for was not determined.

Details on this clone: Its binding antigen is unknown. No base qualities exist here, and no much larger clone lies one base off it.

V loses 7 bases of germline sequence and J loses 0 bases, and the interval between the two ends is 9 bases. The CDR3 holds 13 amino acids from the cysteine to the phenylalanine. Here the CDR3 DNA is all that survives: 39 bases in frame from base 1. The germline V gene yields SNHLY for CDR1 and FYNNEI for CDR2. Patients with a history of autoimmune disease or receiving systemic immunosuppression were excluded from the trial. Peripheral blood for TCR sequencing was collected from all dose cohorts at baseline, on cycle 4 day 1, and on cycle 7 day 1. Samples were obtained from an open-label, multicenter, first-in-human phase I dose-escalation trial of ivuxolimab. Adults with locally advanced or metastatic head and neck squamous cell, hepatocellular, melanoma or renal cell carcinoma were enrolled in the trial. Before TCR sequencing, CD4+ T cells and CD8+ T cells from peripheral blood were sorted into separate populations.

Genomic DNA was extracted from sorted cells for sequencing of the TCRbeta CDR3 region. TCRbeta CDR3 regions were sequenced using the immunoSEQ Assay. TCRdb limited this immuneACCESS table to in-frame rearrangements with V and J called. A share of clones is missing; checked studies link under half to unresolved V genes, and the rest is unexplained. The sample table holds under 100,000 clones, of which nearly 90% were seen once. The ten largest make up 0.72% of the sample. The sequence is built from TRBV2 and TRBJ1-1, with the D gene call left open. The clonotype originates from an adult with an advanced solid tumor such as melanoma, head and neck, liver or kidney cancer. The sample here was CD4+ or CD8+ T cells sorted from blood, taken in a trial of the OX40 agonist ivuxolimab. Here the CDR3 is given as CASMGWMNTEAFF. The DNA sequence reads TGTGCCAGCATGGGTTGGATGAACACTGAAGCTTTCTTT.